This T cell receptor (beta chain) was sequenced for a study of OX40 agonist ivuxolimab in advanced cancers. Study-level information: The dose of intravenous ivuxolimab that patients received every 2 weeks ranged from 0.01 to 10 mg/kg.

Sequencing used immunoSEQ multiplex PCR; TCRdb keeps in-frame clones, though not all of them. Of about 58,000 clones listed, over 80% are singletons. As concerns this clone: The antigen is undetermined.

Trimming took 6 bases from V and 5 from J, leaving 17 bases between them. Per germline, CDR1 SQVTM and CDR2 ANQGSEA. CDR3 length: 14 residues. Study-wide findings and caveats: Some patients who did not respond also had low normalized T-cell clonal expansion.

This specimen was CD4+ or CD8+ T cells sorted from blood, taken in a trial of the OX40 agonist ivuxolimab. This sequence originates from an adult with an advanced solid tumor such as melanoma, head and neck, liver or kidney cancer. The chain has TRBV29-1 and TRBJ1-5, with D perhaps matching TRBD1 (5 bases). This CDR3 reads CSVAVGGTDQPQHF. For the CDR3, the DNA is TGCAGCGTCGCCGTCGGGGGAACCGATCAGCCCCAGCATTTT.